This passage covers 18 T cell receptor beta chains from one sample sequenced in a study of control samples from healthy donors and cancer patients. The assay was immunoSEQ multiplex PCR, and TCRdb's table has in-frame clones only and misses some. The sample consists of some 65,000 clones, approximately 88% of them appearing once. Material: PBMCs. These receptors came from a woman between 50 and 59 years old with lung cancer.

CDR3 in DNA: TGTGCCAGTGCCTTGGGAGTACAAACCTACGAGCAGTACTTC. Translated, it gives CASALGVQTYEQYF. The rearrangement links TRBV19 to TRBJ2-7, with TRBD2 as a possible D gene (5 bases). The V gene's germline CDR1 is LNHDA and CDR2 SQIVND (reference sequence). There are 14 residues in the CDR3. The V end was cut by 8 bases, the J end by 2 bases, with 16 bases between.

The CDR3 loop reads CASSPRLGQDYGYTF. Here the CDR3 DNA reads TGTGCCAGCTCACCACGTCTGGGACAGGATTATGGCTACACCTTC. The chain recombines TRBV18 with TRBJ1-2; 8 bases match TRBD1. This CDR3 spans 15 amino acids. Losses at the gene ends were 1 base for V and 5 bases for J; bases not matched to a gene: 6. Per the germline V gene, CDR1 is KGHSH and CDR2 is LQKENI.

The chain has TRBV29-1 and TRBJ1-1, with TRBD1 matching over 11 bases. The germline gives CDR1 SQVTM, CDR2 ANQGSEA. V lost 6 bases, J lost 3 bases, and 9 bases stayed unmatched. This CDR3 spans 15 amino acids. CDR3 in amino acids: CSVHRRDRGYTEAFF. The CDR3 DNA sequence: TGCAGCGTGCACCGCCGGGACAGGGGGTACACTGAAGCTTTCTTT.

CDR3 region: CASRPPGSGYTF. DNA for the CDR3: TGTGCCAGCAGGCCGCCGGGGAGCGGCTACACCTTC. The J gene is TRBJ1-2, the V gene TRBV27; no definite D call. The CDR3 is 12 amino acids. Germline V gene lookup returns CDR1 MNHEY and CDR2 SMNVEV (reference sequence). V was shortened by 6 bases and J by 8 bases, with 13 bases between the two germline ends.

This chain links TRBV2 with TRBJ1-1, with no clear D. CDR3 length equals 12 residues. Germline V gene data show CDR1 as SNHLY and CDR2 as FYNNEI. V was shortened by 6 bases and J by 0 bases, with 5 bases between the two germline ends. CDR3 sequence (DNA): TGTGCCAGCAGAAAAATGAACACTGAAGCTTTCTTT. Translating gives CASRKMNTEAFF.

The gene calls are TRBV9 and TRBJ1-3; 7 nucleotides agree with TRBD1. Germline values: CDR1 SGDLS, CDR2 YYNGEE. The ends lost 2 bases at V and 0 bases at J; junction bases unmatched: 8. This CDR3 spans 17 amino acids. The CDR3 nucleotides are TGTGCCAGCAGCGTCCGGGACAGCGGACTCTCTGGAAACACCATATATTTT. Amino acids: CASSVRDSGLSGNTIYF.

The chain uses TRBV6-1 and TRBJ2-7; D is unresolved. The J call may be incorrect, as the DNA end agrees better with TRBJ2-5. Germline V gene sequence: CDR1 MNHNS, CDR2 SASEGT. The CDR3 is 13 residues long. CDR3 DNA: TGTGCCAGCAGTGAAGCTAGGCAACGGACCCAGTACTTC. Amino acids: CASSEARQRTQYF.

V and J are TRBV11-1 and TRBJ1-2, with TRBD1 matching over 9 bases. The CDR3 totals 14 residues. J was trimmed by 1 base and V by 5 bases; bases with no gene match: 2. Germline CDR1 and CDR2: SGHAT and FQDESV (reference sequence). This CDR3 reads CASSPGQGNYGYTF. The CDR3 nucleotides read TGTGCCAGCAGCCCGGGACAGGGTAACTATGGCTACACCTTC.

The chain uses TRBV6-2 or TRBV6-3 and TRBJ2-5; 16 bases are a match to TRBD2. The V gene end was trimmed by 5 bases and the J gene end by 5 bases; junction bases not matched to a gene: 14. Per the germline V gene, CDR1 is MNHEY and CDR2 is SVGEGT. The CDR3 is 19 residues long. CDR3: CASSPRTGTSGGAGETQYF. The CDR3 DNA reads TGTGCCAGCAGTCCACGTACCGGGACTAGCGGGGGGGCCGGCGAGACCCAGTACTTC.

This clone turned up a few times. This chain joins TRBV4-3 and TRBJ1-5; 9 positions agree with TRBD1. J lost 7 bases, V lost 0 bases, and 4 bases had no gene match. The CDR3 extends over 15 amino acids. The germline V gene encodes CDR1 LGHNA and CDR2 YSLEER. The CDR3, as DNA: TGCGCCAGCAGCCAAGAGGGACAGGGTAGACAGCCCCAGCATTTT. Residues: CASSQEGQGRQPQHF.

This clone has a handful of counts. The chain joins TRBV7-8 to TRBJ1-5; D remains ambiguous. Germline values: CDR1 SGHVS, CDR2 FQNEAQ. V lost 0 bases and J lost 7, with 4 bases in between. The CDR3 sequence is 12 residues long. The CDR3 DNA sequence: TGTGCCAGCAGCTTAGCGGGACAGCCCCAGCATTTT. Translation: CASSLAGQPQHF.

The chain couples TRBV30 to TRBJ2-5; TRBD2 aligns across 11 bases. This CDR3 has 15 amino acids. V was pared by 4 bases and J by 1 base, with 5 bases of the junction left unmatched. The germline CDR1 and CDR2 sequences are GTSNPN and SVGIG (reference sequence). This CDR3 reads CAWTRLAGTQETQYF. CDR3 DNA sequence: TGTGCCTGGACGCGACTAGCGGGGACCCAAGAGACCCAGTACTTC.

The chain is built from TRBV6-6 and TRBJ2-2; D is perhaps TRBD1 (6 bases). V lost 6 bases to trimming and J lost 5 bases, with 16 bases between them. CDR3 length: 15 residues. Germline lookup yields CDR1 MNHNY and CDR2 SVGAGI (reference sequence). In nucleotides, the CDR3 is TGTGCCAGCAGGGACTCAGGGGCGGGTACCGGGGAGCTGTTTTTT. Translating gives CASRDSGAGTGELFF.

The chain links TRBV6-5 to TRBJ1-6, with no clear D. This CDR3 comprises 15 residues. Deletions cut 0 bases from V and 8 bases from J, with 11 bases between. Germline V gene sequence: CDR1 MNHEY, CDR2 SVGAGI. DNA of the CDR3: TGTGCCAGCAGTTACTCCCGGCTCCGGGATTCACCCCTCCACTTT. It yields the protein CASSYSRLRDSPLHF.

V gene TRBV2 combines with J gene TRBJ1-6; TRBD1 aligns across 10 bases. The germline V gene encodes CDR1 SNHLY and CDR2 FYNNEI. V gave up 3 bases and J gave up 9 bases; unmatched junction bases: 2. The length of the CDR3 is 14 residues. Here the CDR3 DNA reads TGTGCCAGCAGTGACTGGACAGGGGGTTCACCCCTCCACTTT. This sequence encodes CASSDWTGGSPLHF. Full variable domain (rest looked up from reference TRBV2 and TRBJ1-6): EPEVTQTPSHQVTQMGQEVILRCVPISNHLYFYWYRQILGQKVEFLVSFYNNEISEKSEIFDDQFSVERPDGSNFTLKIRSTKLEDSAMYFCASSDWTGGSPLHFGNGTRLTVT.

The rearrangement uses TRBV27 and TRBJ1-2; no clear D. CDR3 length: 12 amino acids. From germline, CDR1 is MNHEY and CDR2 SMNVEV (reference sequence). V shed 3 bases and J shed 8 bases, with 10 bases lying between them. CDR3 DNA sequence: TGTGCCAGCAGTTTGGCTGGGTGGGGCTACACCTTC. Translation gives CASSLAGWGYTF.

The chain couples TRBV4-3 to TRBJ1-6; D not certain. The CDR3 contains 13 residues. The V gene lost 1 base and the J gene lost 14 bases, with 12 bases spanning the gap. Germline CDR1 reads LGHNA; CDR2 reads YSLEER. The CDR3 coding sequence is TGCGCCAGCAGCCAAGGCGGGCAGAGGACCCTCCACTTT. Amino acids: CASSQGGQRTLHF.

The rearrangement links TRBV4-2 to TRBJ1-6; no clear D. Germline-derived CDR1 and CDR2 are LGHNA and YNFKEQ. V lost 1 base, J lost 10 bases, and 14 bases lay in between. The CDR3 covers 15 residues. Here the CDR3 reads CASSQVGSSESPLHF. In nucleotides, the CDR3 is TGTGCCAGCAGCCAAGTGGGATCCTCCGAGTCACCCCTCCACTTT.